This paragraph covers one T cell receptor (beta chain) sequence. This sample stems from a study of memory CD8 T cells in hepatitis C reinfection. Unmatched junction bases numbered 9, after V lost 5 bases and J lost 1 base. The CDR3 runs to 18 residues. CDR1 SEHNR and CDR2 FQNEAQ come from the germline V gene (reference sequence). Time point reported: late/post reinfection, 12 to 24 weeks after detection. No in vitro expansion preceded TCR sequencing of the sorted cells. Profiled with immunoSEQ multiplex PCR; TCRdb holds only in-frame clones, not every one. The sample comprises about 50,000 clones, 75% to 90% of which are singletons, and more than 0.6% rests with the top ten.

This chain links TRBV7-9 with TRBJ2-6, with TRBD1 matching 9 bases. The TCR was taken from a man younger than 35 with hepatitis C virus infection. Sequenced: naive CD8+ T cells sorted from blood. CDR3 sequence (DNA): TGTGCCAGCAGCCAATCCCCCGGACAGGGGTCTGGGGCCAACGTCCTGACTTTC. This encodes CASSQSPGQGSGANVLTF.